What follows are 25 T cell receptor beta chains derived from one specimen sequenced in a study of shared clonotypes between healthy human individuals. The assay was immunoSEQ multiplex PCR, and TCRdb's table has in-frame clones only and misses some. The table records some 480,000 clones, 79% of them present only once. Specimen: PBMCs. The receptors here all came from a woman in her 40s in good health. Some clones in this sample may be carry-over from other donors' samples.

CDR3 amino acids: CASSSTNRGSTGNTIYF. Here the CDR3 DNA reads TGTGCCAGCAGCTCTACGAACAGGGGTTCGACTGGAAACACCATATATTTT. The chain uses TRBV4-2 and TRBJ1-3; 7 bases line up with TRBD1. The CDR3 extends over 17 amino acids. CDR1 is LGHNA, CDR2 YNFKEQ, per germline. V dropped 5 bases and J dropped 2; count of bases not matched to a gene: 12.

The gene calls are TRBV28 and TRBJ1-1; D not certain. Germline V gene lookup returns CDR1 MDHEN and CDR2 SYDVKM. This CDR3 is built from 14 residues. Between the trimmed V and J ends, which lost 4 bases and 4 bases, there was a span of 13 bases. The CDR3 spells CASSSVPKGTEAFF. The CDR3 nucleotides read TGTGCCAGCAGTTCCGTTCCCAAAGGCACTGAAGCTTTCTTT.

This chain uses TRBV6-5 with TRBJ2-3, with D maybe TRBD1 (6 bases). V dropped 6 bases and J dropped 2 bases, with 12 bases sitting between them. Germline V gene lookup returns CDR1 MNHEY and CDR2 SVGAGI. The CDR3 has 14 amino acids. The chain's CDR3 is CASSLGGYTDTQYF. The CDR3 region has the DNA TGTGCCAGCAGCCTAGGGGGTTACACAGATACGCAGTATTTT.

This clone was recorded only once. The rearrangement uses TRBV2 and TRBJ2-7; D is ambiguous. This CDR3 has 13 amino acids. Deletions cut 3 bases from V and 3 bases from J, with 9 bases between. The germline V gene encodes CDR1 SNHLY and CDR2 FYNNEI. CDR3 DNA sequence: TGTGCCAGCAGTGATCCGGTTCTCTACGAGCAGTACTTC. Its translation is CASSDPVLYEQYF.

This clone was seen a few times. The chain uses TRBV28 and TRBJ2-1; TRBD2 matches at 10 bases. This CDR3 region has 17 residues. The germline gives CDR1 MDHEN, CDR2 SYDVKM. Unmatched junction bases numbered 9, after V lost 1 base and J lost 6 bases. The CDR3 loop is CASSLFVGAGGGNEQFF. As DNA, the CDR3 is TGTGCCAGCAGTTTATTTGTGGGAGCGGGAGGGGGCAATGAGCAGTTCTTC. Complete variable domain (other parts from reference TRBV28 and TRBJ2-1): DVKVTQSSRYLVKRTGEKVFLECVQDMDHENMFWYRQDPGLGLRLIYFSYDVKMKEKGDIPEGYSVSREKKERFSLILESASTNQTSMYLCASSLFVGAGGGNEQFFGPGTRLTVL.

The V and J genes are TRBV30 and TRBJ1-3; TRBD1 aligns across 8 bases. This CDR3 comprises 14 residues. The germline V gene has CDR1 GTSNPN and CDR2 SVGIG (reference sequence). The J segment lost 4 bases and the V segment lost 4 bases, leaving 6 bases of the junction unmatched. CDR3 protein: CAWTGGDRGNTIYF. The CDR3 DNA follows: TGTGCCTGGACAGGGGGCGATCGGGGAAACACCATATATTTT.

The chain links TRBV7-8 to TRBJ1-1; D is unclear. In germline, CDR1 is SGHVS, CDR2 FQNEAQ. The CDR3 contains 14 residues. The V gene lost 7 bases and the J gene lost 1 base, with 13 bases spanning the gap. The DNA of the CDR3 is TGTGCCAGCACCTCTTATTTGGGGAACACTGAAGCTTTCTTT. This gives the protein CASTSYLGNTEAFF.

The rearrangement joins TRBV19 to TRBJ2-2; either TRBD1 or TRBD2 may fit D (6 bases each). Trimming removed 5 bases at V and 5 bases at J, with 21 bases between. From germline, CDR1 is LNHDA and CDR2 SQIVND (reference sequence). This CDR3 contains 17 residues. CDR3 sequence: CASSPLGGRGRTGELFF. CDR3 nucleotide sequence: TGTGCCAGTAGTCCCCTTGGGGGGCGAGGCAGGACCGGGGAGCTGTTTTTT.

V is TRBV5-6 and J is TRBJ2-7; the match to TRBD1 covers 7 bases. Germline V gene data show CDR1 as SGHDT and CDR2 as YYEEEE. This CDR3 contains 16 residues. V trimming: 0 bases; J trimming: 5 bases; junction bases outside the gene matches: 11. The CDR3 DNA is TGTGCCAGCAGCTTGGGCTTGATACAGGGGAGTGACGAGCAGTACTTC. Protein: CASSLGLIQGSDEQYF.

V usage is TRBV13 and J usage is TRBJ1-4; D uncertain. CDR3 length: 16 residues. CDR1 is PRHDT, CDR2 FYEKMQ, per germline (reference sequence). V was pared by 3 bases and J by 0 bases, with 11 bases between. The CDR3 protein is CASSLGRTATNEKLFF. The CDR3 nucleotides are TGTGCCAGCAGCTTGGGCAGGACTGCAACTAATGAAAAACTGTTTTTT.

The chain uses TRBV18 and TRBJ2-2, with D unclear. V was trimmed by 2 bases and J by 13 bases, leaving 14 bases between them. This CDR3 comprises 13 residues. Germline V gene sequence: CDR1 KGHSH, CDR2 LQKENI. The CDR3 loop reads CASSPVPTGLLFF. CDR3 coding DNA: TGTGCCAGCTCACCAGTGCCCACGGGTTTGCTGTTTTTT.

The gene calls are TRBV5-6 and TRBJ2-1; D remains unclear. The CDR3 is 11 residues long. Germline V CDR1 and CDR2: SGHDT, YYEEEE. V was clipped by 5 bases and J by 8 bases, with 8 bases between them. CDR3 DNA sequence: TGTGCCAGCAGGGCCAGTCATGAGCAGTTCTTC. It translates to CASRASHEQFF.

This chain connects TRBV4-1 to TRBJ2-1; 11 nucleotides line up with TRBD1. V was clipped by 3 bases and J by 9 bases; unmatched bases: 13. Germline V gene data show CDR1 as MGHRA and CDR2 as YSYEKL. CDR3 length: 17 residues. CDR3 protein: CASSQLSPGQGGREQFF. The CDR3 nucleotides are TGCGCCAGCAGCCAGCTCAGTCCGGGACAGGGGGGCCGTGAGCAGTTCTTC.

The chain recombines TRBV2 with TRBJ2-1; D may be TRBD1 or TRBD2 (5 bases each). V lost 4 bases, J lost 8 bases, and 9 bases lay in between. CDR1 and CDR2 (germline): SNHLY, FYNNEI. The CDR3 runs to 12 residues. The CDR3 bases are TGTGCCAGCAGTGTGCAGGGAGATGAGCAGTTCTTC. It yields the protein CASSVQGDEQFF.

This clone showed up just a few times. The chain joins TRBV6-5 to TRBJ2-5; 9 bases fit TRBD2. The DNA end is a closer match to TRBJ2-7, so the J assignment may be wrong. The CDR3 covers 15 residues. From germline, CDR1 is MNHEY and CDR2 SVGAGI. CDR3 in DNA: TGTGCCAGCAGTTATTCGCCTAGCGGGAACTACGAGCAGTACTTC. It translates to CASSYSPSGNYEQYF.

In this sample, this clone turned up once. This sequence joins TRBV6-1 and TRBJ2-3; possible D gene TRBD2, 6 bases. V shed 3 bases and J shed 2 bases, with 12 bases lying between them. The CDR3 covers 15 residues. CDR1 is MNHNS, CDR2 SASEGT, per germline. The CDR3 loop reads CASSDLGGVTDTQYF. CDR3 nucleotide sequence: TGTGCCAGCAGTGATTTGGGGGGAGTCACAGATACGCAGTATTTT.

This clone has just a few counts. This chain links TRBV28 with TRBJ1-5; 8 nucleotides line up with TRBD1. There are 19 residues in the CDR3. Germline lookup yields CDR1 MDHEN and CDR2 SYDVKM. Unmatched junction bases numbered 20, after V lost 5 bases and J lost 5 bases. In DNA, the CDR3 is TGTGCCAGCAGTCCACTACCGAAACAGGGGGTGGTCCGAGATCAGCCCCAGCATTTT. It yields the protein CASSPLPKQGVVRDQPQHF.

This clone occurred once. The V and J genes are TRBV28 and TRBJ1-2; no firm D call. Trimming cost V 3 bases and J 8 bases, with 13 bases left between them. Germline values: CDR1 MDHEN, CDR2 SYDVKM. The CDR3 consists of 13 residues. The CDR3 loop reads CASSLVRERGYTF. The DNA for the CDR3 is TGTGCCAGCAGTTTGGTTCGCGAGCGGGGCTACACCTTC.

To note about this clone: An end of the junction differs from the germline gene, which may be a read error. The sample contains more than one DNA sequence encoding this CDR3. The CDR3 loop is CASSLSAGGSRGEQYF. DNA for the CDR3: TGTGCAAGCAGTTTGTCAGCGGGCGGGAGCCGGGGAGAGCAGTACTTC. The chain carries TRBV28 and TRBJ2-5; the match to TRBD2 covers 7 bases. The length of the CDR3 is 16 residues. Germline V gives CDR1 MDHEN, CDR2 SYDVKM.

This clone was picked up one time. Mismatch with germline at one junction end may stem from a read error. The genes are TRBV28 and TRBJ2-7; the D call may be TRBD1 or TRBD2 (5 bases each). CDR1 and CDR2 (germline): MDHEN, SYDVKM. This CDR3 comprises 15 residues. For the CDR3, the DNA is TGTGCCAGCAGTCTCAGCAGGGCTAGCTCCTACGAGCAGTGCTTC. This codes for CASSLSRASSYEQCF.

The chain carries TRBV7-9 and TRBJ1-1; D gene ambiguous. Trimming left V 3 bases short and J 8 bases short, with 13 bases between. Germline CDR1 and CDR2: SEHNR and FQNEAQ (reference sequence). The CDR3 sequence is 13 residues long. CDR3 amino acids: CASSFSTESEAFF. The CDR3 DNA is TGTGCCAGCAGCTTCTCCACTGAGTCGGAAGCTTTCTTT.

This clone was observed many times. This rearrangement joins TRBV7-9 to TRBJ2-5, with D tentatively TRBD2 (5 bases). Germline lookup yields CDR1 SEHNR and CDR2 FQNEAQ (reference sequence). The CDR3 totals 13 residues. Trimming pared 7 bases from V and 3 bases from J, leaving 12 bases between. This chain's CDR3 is CASNQAGEETQYF. The DNA of the CDR3 is TGTGCCAGCAACCAGGCCGGGGAAGAGACCCAGTACTTC.

The DNA for the CDR3 is TGTGCCAGCAGTTTAGCGGCTAGCCCTACCTACGAGCAGTACTTC. This codes for CASSLAASPTYEQYF. The chain couples TRBV27 to TRBJ2-7, with D perhaps TRBD2 (5 bases). CDR1 MNHEY and CDR2 SMNVEV come from the germline V gene (reference sequence). The CDR3 runs 15 residues. V shed 2 bases and J shed 2 bases, with 13 bases lying between them.

This chain joins TRBV7-9 and TRBJ1-2; 10 nucleotides line up with TRBD1. Germline V gene data show CDR1 as SEHNR and CDR2 as FQNEAQ (reference sequence). With V trimmed by 5 bases and J by 4 bases, 7 bases remained unmatched. CDR3 length: 15 amino acids. The CDR3 sequence is CASSRPDRGFYGYTF. CDR3 nucleotides: TGTGCCAGCAGCCGGCCGGACAGGGGGTTCTATGGCTACACCTTC. The complete variable domain, with remaining parts taken from reference TRBV7-9 and TRBJ1-2, reads DTGVSQNPRHKITKRGQNVTFRCDPISEHNRLYWYRQTLGQGPEFLTYFQNEAQLEKSRLLSDRFSAERPKGSFSTLEIQRTEQGDSAMYLCASSRPDRGFYGYTFGSGTRLTVV.

This clone was seen once. This chain joins TRBV2 and TRBJ2-7, with 7 bases fitting TRBD2. Germline trimming cut 8 bases from V and 4 bases from J; bases unmatched to any gene: 8. The CDR3 totals 13 residues. CDR1 and CDR2 (germline): SNHLY, FYNNEI. The CDR3, as DNA: TGTGCCAGCGTGGGCGGGAGTACTTACGAGCAGTACTTC. The encoded protein is CASVGGSTYEQYF.